This TCR beta chain originates from a study of radiotherapy plus CTLA-4 blockade in lung cancer. Background on the study: Among patients, more than 15% showed objective responses, and over 30% had disease control.

The CDR3 has 19 residues. Trimming took off 4 bases at V and 1 base at J, with 20 bases between the two ends. Looked up from germline, CDR1 is LNHDA and CDR2 is SQIVND (reference sequence). Whole-study results and caveats: An expansion of tumor-derived TCR clones occurred in blood after radiotherapy plus ipilimumab.

A remark on this clone: Its specificity is unknown.

The assay was immunoSEQ multiplex PCR, and TCRdb's table has in-frame clones only and misses some. The sample contains some 110,000 clones, approximately 90% of which appear only once. The material sequenced was peripheral blood, taken from a patient treated with radiotherapy plus ipilimumab. This chain links TRBV19 with TRBJ2-6; tentative D call: TRBD1 (6 bases). The TCR originated in a human donor with non-small cell lung cancer that progressed on radiotherapy plus ipilimumab. In DNA, the CDR3 is TGTGCCAGTAGTACTCATCCGGGACATCCGATATCTGGGGCCAACGTCCTGACTTTC. Translation gives CASSTHPGHPISGANVLTF.